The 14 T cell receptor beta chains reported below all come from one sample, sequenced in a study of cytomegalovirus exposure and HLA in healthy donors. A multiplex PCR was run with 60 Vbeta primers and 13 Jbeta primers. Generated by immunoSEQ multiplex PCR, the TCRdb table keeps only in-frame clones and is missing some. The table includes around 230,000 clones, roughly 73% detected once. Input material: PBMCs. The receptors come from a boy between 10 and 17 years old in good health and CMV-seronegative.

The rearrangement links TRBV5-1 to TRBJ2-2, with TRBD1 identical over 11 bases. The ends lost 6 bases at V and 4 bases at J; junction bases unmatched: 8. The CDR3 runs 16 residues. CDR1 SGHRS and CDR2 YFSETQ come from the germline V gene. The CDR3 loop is CASTMGQGEFTGELFF. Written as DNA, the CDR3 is TGCGCCAGCACCATGGGACAGGGGGAATTCACCGGGGAGCTGTTTTTT.

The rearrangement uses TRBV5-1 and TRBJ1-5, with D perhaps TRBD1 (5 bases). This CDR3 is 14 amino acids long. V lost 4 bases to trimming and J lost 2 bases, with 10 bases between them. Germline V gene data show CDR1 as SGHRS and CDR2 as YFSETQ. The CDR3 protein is CASSPMTGNQPQHF. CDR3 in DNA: TGCGCCAGCAGCCCCATGACAGGCAATCAGCCCCAGCATTTT.

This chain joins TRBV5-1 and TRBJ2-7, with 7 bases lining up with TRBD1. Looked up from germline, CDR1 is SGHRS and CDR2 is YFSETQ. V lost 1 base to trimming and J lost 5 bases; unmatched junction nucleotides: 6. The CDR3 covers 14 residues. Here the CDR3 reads CASSLQQGRNEQYF. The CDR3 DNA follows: TGCGCCAGCAGCTTGCAACAGGGGCGAAACGAGCAGTACTTC.

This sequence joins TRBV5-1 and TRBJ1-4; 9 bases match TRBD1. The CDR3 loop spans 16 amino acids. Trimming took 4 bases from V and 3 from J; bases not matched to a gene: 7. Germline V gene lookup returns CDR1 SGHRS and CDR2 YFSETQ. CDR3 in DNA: TGCGCCAGCAGCACGGGACAGGGAAGGGCTAATGAAAAACTGTTTTTT. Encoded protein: CASSTGQGRANEKLFF.

CDR3 DNA: TGCAGCGTCAGCGGGCAGTGGGGCTACACCTTC. Amino acids: CSVSGQWGYTF. The rearrangement joins TRBV29-1 to TRBJ1-2; D gene unclear. V gave up 6 bases and J gave up 8 bases, with 13 bases separating them. The CDR3 consists of 11 residues. From germline, CDR1 is SQVTM and CDR2 ANQGSEA. Full variable domain (missing parts from reference TRBV29-1 and TRBJ1-2): SAVISQKPSRDICQRGTSLTIQCQVDSQVTMMFWYRQQPGQSLTLIATANQGSEATYESGFVIDKFPISRPNLTFSTLTVSNMSPEDSSIYLCSVSGQWGYTFGSGTRLTVV.

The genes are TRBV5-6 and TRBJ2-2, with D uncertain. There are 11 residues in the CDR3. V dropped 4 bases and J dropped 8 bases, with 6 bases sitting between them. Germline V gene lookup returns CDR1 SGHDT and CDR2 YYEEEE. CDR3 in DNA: TGTGCCAGCAGCATGGCTGGGGAGCTGTTTTTT. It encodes CASSMAGELFF. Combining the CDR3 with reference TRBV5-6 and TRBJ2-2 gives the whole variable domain DAGVTQSPTHLIKTRGQQVTLRCSPKSGHDTVSWYQQALGQGPQFIFQYYEEEERQRGNFPDRFSGHQFPNYSSELNVNALLLGDSALYLCASSMAGELFFGEGSRLTVL.

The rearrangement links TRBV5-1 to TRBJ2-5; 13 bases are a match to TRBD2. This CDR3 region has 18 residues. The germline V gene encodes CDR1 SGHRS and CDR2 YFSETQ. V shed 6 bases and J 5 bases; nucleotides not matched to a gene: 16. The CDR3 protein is CASTLGLAGVPIRETQYF. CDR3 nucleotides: TGCGCCAGCACCCTCGGACTAGCGGGAGTCCCGATCCGGGAGACCCAGTACTTC.

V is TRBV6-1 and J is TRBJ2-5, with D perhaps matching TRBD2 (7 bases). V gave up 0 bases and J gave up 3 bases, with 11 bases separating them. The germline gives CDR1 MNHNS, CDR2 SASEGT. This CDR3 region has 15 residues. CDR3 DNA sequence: TGTGCCAGCAGTGAAGCCCGAGGGGGGGAAGAGACCCAGTACTTC. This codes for CASSEARGGEETQYF.

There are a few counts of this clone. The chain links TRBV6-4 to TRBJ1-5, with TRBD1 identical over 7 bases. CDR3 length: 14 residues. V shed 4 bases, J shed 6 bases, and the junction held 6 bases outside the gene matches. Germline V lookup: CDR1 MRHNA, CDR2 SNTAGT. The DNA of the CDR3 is TGTGCCAGCAGTGGTGAAGGGGGCAGTCAGCCCCAGCATTTT. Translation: CASSGEGGSQPQHF.

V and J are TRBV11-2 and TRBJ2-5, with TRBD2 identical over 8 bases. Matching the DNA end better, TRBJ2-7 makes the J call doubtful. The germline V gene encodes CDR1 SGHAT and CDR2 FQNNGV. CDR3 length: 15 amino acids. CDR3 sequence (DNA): TGTGCCAGCAGTCTTAGCGGGATTTTCTCCTACGAGCAGTACTTC. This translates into CASSLSGIFSYEQYF.

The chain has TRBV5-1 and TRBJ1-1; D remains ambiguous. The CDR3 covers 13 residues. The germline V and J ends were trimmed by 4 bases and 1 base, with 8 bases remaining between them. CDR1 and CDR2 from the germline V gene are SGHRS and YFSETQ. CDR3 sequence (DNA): TGCGCCAGCAGCCTAGATCCGAACACTGAAGCTTTCTTT. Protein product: CASSLDPNTEAFF.

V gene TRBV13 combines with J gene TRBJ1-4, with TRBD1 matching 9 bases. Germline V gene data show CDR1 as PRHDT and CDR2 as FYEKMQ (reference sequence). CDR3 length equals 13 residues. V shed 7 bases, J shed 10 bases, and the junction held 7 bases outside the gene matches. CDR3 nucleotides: TGTGCCAGCAACCGGGACAGGGATGGAAAACTGTTTTTT. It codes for CASNRDRDGKLFF. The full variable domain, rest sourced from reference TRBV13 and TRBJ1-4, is AAGVIQSPRHLIKEKRETATLKCYPIPRHDTVYWYQQGPGQDPQFLISFYEKMQSDKGSIPDRFSAQQFSDYHSELNMSSLELGDSALYFCASNRDRDGKLFFGSGTQLSVL.

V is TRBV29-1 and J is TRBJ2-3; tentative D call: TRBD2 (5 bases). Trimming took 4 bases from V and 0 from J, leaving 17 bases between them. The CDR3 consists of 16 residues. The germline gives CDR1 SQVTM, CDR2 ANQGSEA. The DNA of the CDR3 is TGCAGCGTTGGCGGGCAGGCTGATTTTAGCACAGATACGCAGTATTTT. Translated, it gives CSVGGQADFSTDTQYF.

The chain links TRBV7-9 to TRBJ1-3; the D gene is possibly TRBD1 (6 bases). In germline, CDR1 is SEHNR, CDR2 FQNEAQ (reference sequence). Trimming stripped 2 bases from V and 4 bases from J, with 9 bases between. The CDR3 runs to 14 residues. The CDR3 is CASSLQGSGNTIYF. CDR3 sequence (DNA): TGTGCCAGCAGCTTACAGGGGTCCGGAAACACCATATATTTT.